This T cell receptor (beta chain) appears in the sequencing data of a study of blood T cell repertoires in COVID-19. Across the study: COVID-19 samples, acute and convalescent, were from the United States, Italy and Spain.

Participant age was roughly 18 to 100 years, and participants resided in 25 or so US areas. Participants had their cohort set by participant-reported clinical history. Repertoires were generated with immunoSEQ multiplex PCR, while TCRdb's copy carries only in-frame clones and drops some. The table records about 370,000 clones, about nine tenths of them present only once. Germline V CDR1 and CDR2: SGHTA, FQGTGA. After removal of 3 bases from V and 8 bases from J, the junction contained 5 bases not matched to a gene. This CDR3 is 16 amino acids long. The receptor was derived from a woman in her 40s who had been exposed to COVID-19. The chain has TRBV7-3 and TRBJ2-1, with 15 bases fitting TRBD2. The sequenced sample consisted of PBMCs or T cells enriched from blood (not recorded which). The CDR3 region has the DNA TGTGCCAGCAGCTTGGGACTAGCGGGGGGATTGGATGAGCAGTTCTTC. Its protein product is CASSLGLAGGLDEQFF.